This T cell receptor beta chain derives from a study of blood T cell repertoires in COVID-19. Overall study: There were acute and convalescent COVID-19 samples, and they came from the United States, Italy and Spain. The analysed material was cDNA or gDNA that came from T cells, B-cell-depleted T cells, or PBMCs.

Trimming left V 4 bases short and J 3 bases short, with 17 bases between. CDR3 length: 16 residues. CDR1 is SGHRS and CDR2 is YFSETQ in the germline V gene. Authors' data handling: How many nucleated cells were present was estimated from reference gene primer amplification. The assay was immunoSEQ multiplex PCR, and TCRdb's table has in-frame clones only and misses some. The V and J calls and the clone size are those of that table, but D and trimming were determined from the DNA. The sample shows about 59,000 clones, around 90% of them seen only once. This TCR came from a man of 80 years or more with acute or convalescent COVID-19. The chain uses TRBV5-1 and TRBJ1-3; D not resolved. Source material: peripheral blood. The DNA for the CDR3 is TGCGCCAGCAGCAGACCCGATTCGAGCGGTGGAAACACCATATATTTT. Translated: CASSRPDSSGGNTIYF. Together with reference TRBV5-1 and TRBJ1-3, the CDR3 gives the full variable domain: KAGVTQTPRYLIKTRGQQVTLSCSPISGHRSVSWYQQTPGQGLQFLFEYFSETQRNKGNFPGRFSGRQFSNSRSEMNVSTLELGDSALYLCASSRPDSSGGNTIYFGEGSWLTVV.